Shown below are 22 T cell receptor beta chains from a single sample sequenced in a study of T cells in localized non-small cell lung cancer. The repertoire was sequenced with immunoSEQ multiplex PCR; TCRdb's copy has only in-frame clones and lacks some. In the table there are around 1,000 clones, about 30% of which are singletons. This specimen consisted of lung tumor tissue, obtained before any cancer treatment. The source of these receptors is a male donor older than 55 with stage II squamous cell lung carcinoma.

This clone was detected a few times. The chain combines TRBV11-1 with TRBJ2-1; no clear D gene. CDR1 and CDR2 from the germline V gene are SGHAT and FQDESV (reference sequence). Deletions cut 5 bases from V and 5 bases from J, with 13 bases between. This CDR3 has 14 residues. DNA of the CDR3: TGTGCCAGCAGCCCGCGCCTCTGGGACAATGAGCAGTTCTTC. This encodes CASSPRLWDNEQFF.

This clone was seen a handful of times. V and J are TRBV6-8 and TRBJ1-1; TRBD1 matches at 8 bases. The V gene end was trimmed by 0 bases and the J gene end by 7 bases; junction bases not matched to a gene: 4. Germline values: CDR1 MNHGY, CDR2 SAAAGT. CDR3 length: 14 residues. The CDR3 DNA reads TGTGCCAGCAGTTACTCGGACAGGGACGGTGAAGCTTTCTTT. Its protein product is CASSYSDRDGEAFF.

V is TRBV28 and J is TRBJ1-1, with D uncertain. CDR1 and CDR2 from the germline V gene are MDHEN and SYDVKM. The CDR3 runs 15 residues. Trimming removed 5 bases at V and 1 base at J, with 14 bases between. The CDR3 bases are TGTGCCAGCAGTCCGCGGGCCCAAACGAACACTGAAGCTTTCTTT. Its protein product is CASSPRAQTNTEAFF.

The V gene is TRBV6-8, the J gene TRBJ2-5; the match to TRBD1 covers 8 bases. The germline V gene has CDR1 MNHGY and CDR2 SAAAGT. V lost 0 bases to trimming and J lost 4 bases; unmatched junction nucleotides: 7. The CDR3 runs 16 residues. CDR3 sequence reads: CASSYSPGQARETQYF. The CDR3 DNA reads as TGTGCCAGCAGTTACTCGCCGGGACAGGCTAGAGAGACCCAGTACTTC.

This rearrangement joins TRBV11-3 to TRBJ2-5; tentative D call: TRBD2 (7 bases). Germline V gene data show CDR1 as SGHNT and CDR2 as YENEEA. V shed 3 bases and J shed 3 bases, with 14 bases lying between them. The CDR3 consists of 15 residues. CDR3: CASSFRGGREETQYF. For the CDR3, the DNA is TGTGCCAGCAGCTTTCGAGGGGGGAGGGAAGAGACCCAGTACTTC.

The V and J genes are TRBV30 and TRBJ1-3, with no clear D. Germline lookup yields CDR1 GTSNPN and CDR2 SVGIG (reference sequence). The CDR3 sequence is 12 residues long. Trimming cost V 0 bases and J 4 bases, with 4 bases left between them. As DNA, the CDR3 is TGTGCCTGGAGTGTAGCCGGAAACACCATATATTTT. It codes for CAWSVAGNTIYF.

The CDR3 loop is CASSPGEGTLYEQYF. The CDR3 DNA reads TGTGCCAGCAGCCCGGGGGAGGGGACCCTCTACGAGCAGTACTTC. The chain uses TRBV6-8 and TRBJ2-7; 7 positions match TRBD2. V lost 6 bases to trimming and J lost 3 bases; unmatched junction nucleotides: 11. The CDR3 has 15 residues. CDR1 and CDR2 (germline): MNHGY, SAAAGT.

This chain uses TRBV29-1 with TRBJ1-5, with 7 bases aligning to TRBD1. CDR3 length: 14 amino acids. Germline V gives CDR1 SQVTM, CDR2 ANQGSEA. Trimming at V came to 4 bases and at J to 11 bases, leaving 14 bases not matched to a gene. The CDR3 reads CSVVWDSPYEAQHF. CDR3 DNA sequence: TGCAGCGTTGTCTGGGACAGCCCGTACGAAGCCCAGCATTTT.

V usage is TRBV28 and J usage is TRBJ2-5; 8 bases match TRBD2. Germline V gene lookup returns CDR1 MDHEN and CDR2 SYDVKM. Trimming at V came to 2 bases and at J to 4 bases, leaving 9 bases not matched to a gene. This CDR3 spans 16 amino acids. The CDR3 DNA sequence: TGTGCCAGCAGTTTAGAAGTTGCGGGGGGAGGAGAGACCCAGTACTTC. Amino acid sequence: CASSLEVAGGGETQYF.

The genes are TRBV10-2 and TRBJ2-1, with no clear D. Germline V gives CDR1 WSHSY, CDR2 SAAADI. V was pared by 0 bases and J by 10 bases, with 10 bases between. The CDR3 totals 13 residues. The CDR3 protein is CASSESGRKEQFF. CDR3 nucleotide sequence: TGCGCCAGCAGTGAGTCTGGTAGAAAAGAGCAGTTCTTC.

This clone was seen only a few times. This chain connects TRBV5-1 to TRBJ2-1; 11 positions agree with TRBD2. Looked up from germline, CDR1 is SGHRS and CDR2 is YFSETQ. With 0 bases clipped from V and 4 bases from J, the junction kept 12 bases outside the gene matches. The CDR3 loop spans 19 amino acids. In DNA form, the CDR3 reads TGCGCCAGCAGCTTGGTTCGCCTAGCGGGAGGAGGCTCTTACAATGAGCAGTTCTTC. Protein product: CASSLVRLAGGGSYNEQFF.

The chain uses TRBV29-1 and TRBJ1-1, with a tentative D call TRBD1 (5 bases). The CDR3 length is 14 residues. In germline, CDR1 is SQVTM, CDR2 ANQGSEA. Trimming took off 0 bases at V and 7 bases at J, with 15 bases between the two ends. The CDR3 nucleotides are TGCAGCGTTGAAGATCGCCAGGGCGGCCATGAAGCTTTCTTT. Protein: CSVEDRQGGHEAFF.

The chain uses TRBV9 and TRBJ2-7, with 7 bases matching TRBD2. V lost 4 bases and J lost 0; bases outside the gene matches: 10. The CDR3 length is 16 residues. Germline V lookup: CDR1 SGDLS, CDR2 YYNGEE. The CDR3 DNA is TGTGCCAGCAGCTTAGGGGAGGGCACGAGCTCCTACGAGCAGTACTTC. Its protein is CASSLGEGTSSYEQYF.

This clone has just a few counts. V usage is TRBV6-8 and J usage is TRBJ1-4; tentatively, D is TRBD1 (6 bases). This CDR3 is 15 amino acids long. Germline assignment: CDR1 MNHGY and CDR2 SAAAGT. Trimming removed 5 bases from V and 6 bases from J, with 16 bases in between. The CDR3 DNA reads TGTGCCAGCAGTGAGGGGGGGGCAGGCCATGAAAAACTGTTTTTT. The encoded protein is CASSEGGAGHEKLFF.

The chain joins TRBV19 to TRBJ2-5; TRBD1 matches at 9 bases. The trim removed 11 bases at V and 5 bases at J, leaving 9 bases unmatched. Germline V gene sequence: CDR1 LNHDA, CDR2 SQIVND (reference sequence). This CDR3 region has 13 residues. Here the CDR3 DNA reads TGTGCCGTACAGGGGGCAGGGTTGGAGACCCAGTACTTC. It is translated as CAVQGAGLETQYF.

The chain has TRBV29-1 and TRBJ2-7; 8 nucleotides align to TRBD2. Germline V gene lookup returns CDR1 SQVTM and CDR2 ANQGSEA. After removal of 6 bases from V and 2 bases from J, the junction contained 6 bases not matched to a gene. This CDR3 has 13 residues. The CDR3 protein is CSVEVSGTYEQYF. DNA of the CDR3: TGCAGCGTCGAGGTTAGCGGGACCTACGAGCAGTACTTC.

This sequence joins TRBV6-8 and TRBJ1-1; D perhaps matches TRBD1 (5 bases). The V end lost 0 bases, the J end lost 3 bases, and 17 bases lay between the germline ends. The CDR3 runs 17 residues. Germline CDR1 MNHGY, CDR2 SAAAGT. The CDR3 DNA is TGTGCCAGCAGTTACTCTTTTCCGACAGTTAGTTACACTGAAGCTTTCTTT. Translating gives CASSYSFPTVSYTEAFF.

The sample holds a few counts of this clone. CDR3 sequence reads: CASGLGQRGLSEETQYF. The CDR3 nucleotides read TGTGCTAGTGGTTTGGGCCAGCGGGGGCTTTCCGAAGAGACCCAGTACTTC. This rearrangement joins TRBV12-5 to TRBJ2-5; 8 bases align to TRBD2. The CDR3 spans 17 residues. The germline gives CDR1 LGHNT, CDR2 FRNRAP. Losses at the gene ends were 1 base for V and 3 bases for J; bases not matched to a gene: 10.

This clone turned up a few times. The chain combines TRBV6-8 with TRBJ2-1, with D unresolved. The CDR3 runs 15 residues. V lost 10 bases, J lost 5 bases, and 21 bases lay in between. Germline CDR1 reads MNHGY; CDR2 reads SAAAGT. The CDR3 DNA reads TGTGCCATCAAATCAAAGGCCGAACTAAACAATGAGCAGTTCTTC. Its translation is CAIKSKAELNNEQFF.

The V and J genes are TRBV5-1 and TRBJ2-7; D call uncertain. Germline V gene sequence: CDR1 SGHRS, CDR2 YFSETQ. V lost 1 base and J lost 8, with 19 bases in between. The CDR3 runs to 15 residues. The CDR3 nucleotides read TGCGCCAGCAGCTTGCCGTCGGATTTCCGAGAAAAGCAGTACTTC. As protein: CASSLPSDFREKQYF.

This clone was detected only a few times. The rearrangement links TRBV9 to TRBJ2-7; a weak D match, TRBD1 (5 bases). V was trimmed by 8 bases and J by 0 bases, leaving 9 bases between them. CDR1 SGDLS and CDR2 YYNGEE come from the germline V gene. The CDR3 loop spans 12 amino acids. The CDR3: CARGPTSYEQYF. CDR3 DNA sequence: TGTGCCAGGGGGCCTACCTCCTACGAGCAGTACTTC.

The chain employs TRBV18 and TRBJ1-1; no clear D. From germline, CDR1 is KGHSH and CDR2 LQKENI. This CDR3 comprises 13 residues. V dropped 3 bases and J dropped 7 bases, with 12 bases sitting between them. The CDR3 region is CASSPGSLVEAFF. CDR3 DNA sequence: TGTGCCAGCTCACCGGGCAGCCTAGTTGAAGCTTTCTTT.